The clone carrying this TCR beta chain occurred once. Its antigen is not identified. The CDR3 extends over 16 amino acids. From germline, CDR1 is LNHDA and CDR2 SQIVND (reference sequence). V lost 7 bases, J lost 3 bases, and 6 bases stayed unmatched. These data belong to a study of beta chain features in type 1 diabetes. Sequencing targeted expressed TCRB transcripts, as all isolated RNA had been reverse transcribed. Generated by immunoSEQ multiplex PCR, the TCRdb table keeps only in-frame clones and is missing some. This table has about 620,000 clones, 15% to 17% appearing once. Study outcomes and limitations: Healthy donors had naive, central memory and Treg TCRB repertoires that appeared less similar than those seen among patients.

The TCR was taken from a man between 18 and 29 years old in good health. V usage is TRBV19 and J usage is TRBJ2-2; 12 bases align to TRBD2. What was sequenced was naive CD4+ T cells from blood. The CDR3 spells CASTLTSGSDTGELFF. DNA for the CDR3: TGTGCCAGTACCTTGACTAGCGGGAGTGACACCGGGGAGCTGTTTTTT.